This T cell receptor (beta chain) was sequenced in a study of blood T cell repertoires in COVID-19. Study-level information: COVID-19 samples collected from the United States, Italy and Spain covered acute and convalescent phases. In each case, the material was cDNA or gDNA derived from T cells, B-cell-depleted T cells, or PBMCs.

Sequenced by immunoSEQ multiplex PCR; TCRdb stores in-frame clones only, minus some. The sample contains tens of thousands of clones, 86% of which appear only once. V lost 4 bases, J lost 9 bases, and 15 bases lay in between. The CDR3 runs 13 residues. Germline assignment: CDR1 MNHEY and CDR2 SVGAGI. This chain links TRBV6-5 with TRBJ2-5, with D possibly matching TRBD1 (6 bases). The sequence was obtained from a man aged 50 or older with active COVID-19. The sample consisted of peripheral blood. The CDR3 spells CASSSPGPGAQYF. The CDR3, as DNA: TGTGCCAGCAGTTCCCCGGGCCCAGGGGCCCAGTACTTC.